Each of the 21 T cell receptor beta chains below was sequenced from the same sample in a study of neoadjuvant anti-PD-1 for oral cavity cancer. TCRdb keeps only in-frame clones here, not all; method: immunoSEQ multiplex PCR. The data show around 67,000 clones, with roughly nine tenths seen just once and approximately 2.8% held by the top ten. Noted time point: after neoadjuvant nivolumab, at surgical resection. The starting material was PBMCs, obtained after nivolumab (anti-PD-1) treatment. The receptors were gathered from a person aged 35-80 years with oral cavity squamous cell carcinoma.

The genes are TRBV7-3 and TRBJ2-4; 9 bases agree with TRBD1. V lost 5 bases, J lost 3 bases, and 2 bases stayed unmatched. Germline V gene sequence: CDR1 SGHTA, CDR2 FQGTGA. The CDR3 has 14 amino acids. CDR3 sequence reads: CASSRQGGKNIQYF. In DNA form, the CDR3 reads TGTGCCAGCAGCCGACAGGGGGGCAAAAACATTCAGTACTTC.

V usage is TRBV7-8 and J usage is TRBJ1-5, with 8 bases matching TRBD1. The CDR3 length is 15 residues. The V gene's germline CDR1 is SGHVS and CDR2 FQNEAQ. The junction had 9 bases not matched to a gene; V was cut back by 7 bases and J by 4 bases. The CDR3 spells CASTPTGGANQPQHF. The CDR3, as DNA: TGTGCCAGCACCCCTACAGGGGGGGCAAATCAGCCCCAGCATTTT.

V usage is TRBV6-1 and J usage is TRBJ2-7; 10 nucleotides line up with TRBD2. The CDR3 is 14 residues long. The junction had 6 bases not matched to a gene; V was cut back by 7 bases and J by 3 bases. Germline V gene lookup returns CDR1 MNHNS and CDR2 SASEGT. This CDR3 is CASKPGLALYEQYF. The CDR3 nucleotides read TGTGCCAGCAAGCCGGGACTAGCGCTCTACGAGCAGTACTTC.

This clone appeared once. At one end the junction does not follow the germline gene, possibly because of a read error. V and J are TRBV30 and TRBJ1-2; D remains ambiguous. The CDR3 loop spans 11 amino acids. Per germline, CDR1 GTSNPN and CDR2 SVGIG (reference sequence). As DNA, the CDR3 is TGTGCCTGTAGTGCTAACTATGGCTACACCTTC. Translation gives CACSANYGYTF.

The chain carries TRBV6-4 and TRBJ1-2; D may be TRBD1 (6 bases). The ends were cut back, 2 bases at V and 7 bases at J, with 14 bases in the middle. From germline, CDR1 is MRHNA and CDR2 SNTAGT. There are 14 residues in the CDR3. CDR3 DNA: TGTGCCAGCAGTGACCCGAGGGGGGGTCGTGGCTACACCTTC. Translated, it gives CASSDPRGGRGYTF.

The CDR3, as DNA: TGCGCCAGCAGCTCCGTGGGGGAGGGGTACCAAGAGACCCAGTACTTC. It specifies CASSSVGEGYQETQYF. The chain couples TRBV5-1 to TRBJ2-5, with 7 bases aligning to TRBD2. Unmatched junction bases numbered 8, after V lost 3 bases and J lost 0 bases. The CDR3 covers 16 residues. Germline V gene lookup returns CDR1 SGHRS and CDR2 YFSETQ.

The rearrangement joins TRBV10-1 to TRBJ2-7; 8 nucleotides align to TRBD1. CDR1 and CDR2 (germline): WNHNN, SYGVQD (reference sequence). Trimming at V came to 5 bases and at J to 3 bases, leaving 3 bases not matched to a gene. CDR3 length: 13 amino acids. The CDR3 sequence: CASSRGQGYEQYF. The CDR3 region has the DNA TGCGCCAGCAGTAGAGGACAGGGCTACGAGCAGTACTTC.

The rearrangement links TRBV6-1 to TRBJ2-1; D is perhaps TRBD1 (7 bases). Deletions cut 1 base from V and 9 bases from J, with 16 bases between. CDR1 is MNHNS, CDR2 SASEGT, per germline. The length of the CDR3 is 15 residues. CDR3 region: CASSEVSDRRGEQFF. The CDR3 nucleotides read TGTGCCAGCAGTGAAGTTTCGGACAGGAGGGGTGAGCAGTTCTTC.

The chain employs TRBV4-1 and TRBJ1-6; 8 nucleotides line up with TRBD1. The CDR3 contains 18 residues. The V gene end was trimmed by 2 bases and the J gene end by 8 bases; junction bases not matched to a gene: 14. Germline V gives CDR1 MGHRA, CDR2 YSYEKL. The CDR3 spells CASSQTTPTGAADSPLHF. The DNA for the CDR3 is TGCGCCAGCAGCCAAACCACTCCGACAGGGGCTGCTGATTCACCCCTCCACTTT.

This clone was counted between two and nine times. V usage is TRBV2 and J usage is TRBJ1-6; D gene unclear. CDR1 SNHLY and CDR2 FYNNEI come from the germline V gene. Trimming took 7 bases from V and 8 from J, leaving 12 bases between them. The length of the CDR3 is 13 residues. In DNA, the CDR3 is TGTGCCAGCATTGAGCAGAATTATTCACCCCTCCACTTT. It encodes CASIEQNYSPLHF.

The chain recombines TRBV5-6 with TRBJ2-7; D unresolved. The CDR3 is 12 amino acids. V was pared by 6 bases and J by 3 bases, with 10 bases between. Germline V gives CDR1 SGHDT, CDR2 YYEEEE. CDR3 loop: CASKNQYYEQYF. Written as DNA, the CDR3 is TGTGCCAGCAAAAATCAGTACTACGAGCAGTACTTC.

Of note for this clone: An end of the junction does not agree with germline; a read error may underlie this. This sequence joins TRBV9 and TRBJ2-2, with D hard to call. Germline CDR1 SGDLS, CDR2 YYNGEE. This CDR3 spans 15 amino acids. CDR3 nucleotides: TGTGCCAGCAGCGTAGGGTTGGCGAAAACCGGGGAGCTGTTTTTT. Residues: CASSVGLAKTGELFF.

The rearrangement joins TRBV15 to TRBJ2-1; no clear D. Trimming removed 0 bases at V and 4 bases at J, with 10 bases between. The V gene's germline CDR1 is LNHNV and CDR2 YYDKDF (reference sequence). This CDR3 has 15 residues. CDR3 loop: CATSRDAFFYNEQFF. CDR3 in DNA: TGTGCCACCAGCAGAGACGCGTTTTTTTACAATGAGCAGTTCTTC.

The CDR3 spells CASSSPPLRDHGGKLFF. The CDR3 bases are TGTGCCAGCAGCTCCCCGCCCCTCCGGGACCACGGGGGAAAACTGTTTTTT. The rearrangement joins TRBV7-6 to TRBJ1-4, with D possibly matching TRBD1 (5 bases). CDR1 and CDR2 from the germline V gene are SGHVS and FNYEAQ. CDR3 size: 17 residues. Trimming removed 4 bases from V and 10 bases from J, with 25 bases in between.

CDR3 region: CASRTTSGSLEQYF. The CDR3 DNA follows: TGTGCCAGCAGAACTACTAGCGGCTCCCTCGAGCAGTACTTC. This chain joins TRBV2 and TRBJ2-7; 8 bases map to TRBD2. Germline CDR1 SNHLY, CDR2 FYNNEI. Trimming removed 6 bases from V and 6 bases from J; junction bases left unmatched: 10. The CDR3 is made up of 14 amino acids.

This rearrangement joins TRBV30 to TRBJ2-2, with 7 bases fitting TRBD2. Trimming removed 2 bases from V and 7 bases from J; junction bases left unmatched: 1. The CDR3 spans 12 residues. The germline gives CDR1 GTSNPN, CDR2 SVGIG (reference sequence). The CDR3 loop reads CAWSREGGELFF. In DNA form, the CDR3 reads TGTGCCTGGAGTAGGGAGGGCGGGGAGCTGTTTTTT.

The rearrangement joins TRBV5-5 to TRBJ1-2; D remains ambiguous. CDR1 and CDR2 from the germline V gene are SGHKS and YYEKEE (reference sequence). V was cut by 6 bases and J by 5 bases, with 17 bases left in between. This CDR3 contains 14 residues. This CDR3 is CASTPEILTYGYTF. The DNA of the CDR3 is TGTGCCAGCACCCCCGAGATTTTGACGTATGGCTACACCTTC.

The chain joins TRBV10-2 to TRBJ2-1; no clear D gene. Germline loops: CDR1 WSHSY, CDR2 SAAADI. This CDR3 contains 16 residues. Trimming stripped 6 bases from V and 6 bases from J, with 21 bases between. The CDR3, as DNA: TGCGCCAGCAGGACCCTAGGCACCACGACAATCAATGAGCAGTTCTTC. Protein product: CASRTLGTTTINEQFF.

This chain links TRBV19 with TRBJ1-1; 12 bases align to TRBD1. Germline V gene data show CDR1 as LNHDA and CDR2 as SQIVND (reference sequence). CDR3 length equals 14 residues. Losses at the gene ends were 1 base for V and 10 bases for J; bases not matched to a gene: 4. The CDR3, as DNA: TGTGCCAGTAGTATAGTCGGGACAGGGGGCCGAGCTTTCTTT. Translating it yields CASSIVGTGGRAFF.

This chain links TRBV6-1 with TRBJ1-1; D might be TRBD1 (6 bases). Germline V gives CDR1 MNHNS, CDR2 SASEGT. The CDR3 spans 14 residues. V was shortened by 5 bases and J by 4 bases, with 14 bases between the two germline ends. The CDR3 sequence: CASSSPGASTEAFF. In nucleotides, the CDR3 is TGTGCCAGCAGTAGTCCAGGGGCAAGCACTGAAGCTTTCTTT.

The chain combines TRBV28 with TRBJ2-7; no clear D gene. The germline gives CDR1 MDHEN, CDR2 SYDVKM. CDR3 length: 14 residues. V dropped 5 bases and J dropped 3 bases, with 14 bases sitting between them. The CDR3 region is CASSQNGALYEQYF. CDR3 sequence (DNA): TGTGCCAGCAGTCAAAACGGCGCTCTCTACGAGCAGTACTTC. The full variable domain, in which reference TRBV28 and TRBJ2-7 provide the parts outside the CDR3, is DVKVTQSSRYLVKRTGEKVFLECVQDMDHENMFWYRQDPGLGLRLIYFSYDVKMKEKGDIPEGYSVSREKKERFSLILESASTNQTSMYLCASSQNGALYEQYFGPGTRLTVT.